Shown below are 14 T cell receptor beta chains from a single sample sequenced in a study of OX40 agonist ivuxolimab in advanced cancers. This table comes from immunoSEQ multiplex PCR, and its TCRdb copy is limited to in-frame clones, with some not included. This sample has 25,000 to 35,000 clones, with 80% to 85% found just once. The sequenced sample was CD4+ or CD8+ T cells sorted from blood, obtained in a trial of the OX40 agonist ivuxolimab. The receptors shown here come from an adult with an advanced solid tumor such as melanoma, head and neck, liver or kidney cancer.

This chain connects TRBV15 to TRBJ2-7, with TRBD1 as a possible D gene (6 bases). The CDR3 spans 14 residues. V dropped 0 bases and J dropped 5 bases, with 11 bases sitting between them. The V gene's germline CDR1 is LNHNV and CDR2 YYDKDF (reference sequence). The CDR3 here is CATSRDWKGDEQYF. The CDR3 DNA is TGTGCCACCAGCAGAGATTGGAAGGGGGACGAGCAGTACTTC. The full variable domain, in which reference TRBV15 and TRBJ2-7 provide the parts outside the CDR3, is DAMVIQNPRYQVTQFGKPVTLSCSQTLNHNVMYWYQQKSSQAPKLLFHYYDKDFNNEADTPDNFQSRRPNTSFCFLDIRSPGLGDTAMYLCATSRDWKGDEQYFGPGTRLTVT.

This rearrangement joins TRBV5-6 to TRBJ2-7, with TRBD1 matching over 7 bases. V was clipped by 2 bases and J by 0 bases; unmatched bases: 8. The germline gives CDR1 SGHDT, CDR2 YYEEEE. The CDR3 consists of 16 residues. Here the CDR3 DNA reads TGTGCCAGCAGCTTAGAACGGGGACAGAGCTCCTACGAGCAGTACTTC. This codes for CASSLERGQSSYEQYF.

The CDR3 region is CASSFSSGRKYNEQFF. The CDR3 DNA is TGTGCCAGCAGTTTCTCTTCGGGCAGGAAATACAATGAGCAGTTCTTC. This chain connects TRBV28 to TRBJ2-1; D gene ambiguous. This CDR3 contains 16 residues. V lost 3 bases, J lost 4 bases, and 16 bases lay in between. The germline V gene has CDR1 MDHEN and CDR2 SYDVKM.

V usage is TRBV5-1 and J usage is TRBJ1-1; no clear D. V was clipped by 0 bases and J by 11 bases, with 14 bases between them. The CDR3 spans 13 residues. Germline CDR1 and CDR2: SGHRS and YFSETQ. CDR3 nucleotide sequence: TGCGCCAGCAGCTTGGTTAAGGACCAAGGGGCTTTCTTT. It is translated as CASSLVKDQGAFF. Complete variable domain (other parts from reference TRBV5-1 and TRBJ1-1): KAGVTQTPRYLIKTRGQQVTLSCSPISGHRSVSWYQQTPGQGLQFLFEYFSETQRNKGNFPGRFSGRQFSNSRSEMNVSTLELGDSALYLCASSLVKDQGAFFGQGTRLTVV.

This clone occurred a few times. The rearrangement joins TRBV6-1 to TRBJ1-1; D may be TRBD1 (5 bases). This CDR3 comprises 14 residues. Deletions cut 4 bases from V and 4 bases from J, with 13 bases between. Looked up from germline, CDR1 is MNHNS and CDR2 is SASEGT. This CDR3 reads CASSVGGDGTEAFF. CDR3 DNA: TGTGCCAGCAGTGTTGGGGGTGATGGCACTGAAGCTTTCTTT.

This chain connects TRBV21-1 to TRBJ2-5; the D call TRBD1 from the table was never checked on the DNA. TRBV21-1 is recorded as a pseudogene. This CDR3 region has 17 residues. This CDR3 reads CASSARPTRDTQETQYF. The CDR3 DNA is TGTGCCAGCAGCGCCCGACCAACTAGGGACACCCAAGAGACCCAGTACTTC.

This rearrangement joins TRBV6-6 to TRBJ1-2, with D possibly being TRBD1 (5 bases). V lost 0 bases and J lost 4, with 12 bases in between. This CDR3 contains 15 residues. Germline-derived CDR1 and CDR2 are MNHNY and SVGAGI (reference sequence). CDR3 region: CASSYSTGPPYGYTF. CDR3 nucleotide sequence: TGTGCCAGCAGTTACTCGACGGGGCCCCCCTATGGCTACACCTTC.

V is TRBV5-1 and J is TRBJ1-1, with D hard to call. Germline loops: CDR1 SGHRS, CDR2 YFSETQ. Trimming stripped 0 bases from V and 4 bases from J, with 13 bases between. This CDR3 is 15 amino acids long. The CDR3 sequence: CASSLVGLSGTEAFF. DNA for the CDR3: TGCGCCAGCAGCTTGGTGGGCCTCTCGGGCACTGAAGCTTTCTTT.

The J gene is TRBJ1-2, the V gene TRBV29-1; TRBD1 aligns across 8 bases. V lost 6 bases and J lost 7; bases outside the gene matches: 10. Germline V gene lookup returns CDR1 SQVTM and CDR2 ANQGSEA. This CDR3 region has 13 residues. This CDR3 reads CSVNPDRGAGYTF. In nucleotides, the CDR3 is TGCAGCGTCAACCCCGACAGGGGAGCTGGCTACACCTTC.

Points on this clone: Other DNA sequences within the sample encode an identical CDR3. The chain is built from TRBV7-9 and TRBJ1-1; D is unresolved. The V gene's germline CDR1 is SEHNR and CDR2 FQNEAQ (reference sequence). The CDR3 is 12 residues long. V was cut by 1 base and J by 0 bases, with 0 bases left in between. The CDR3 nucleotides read TGTGCCAGCAGCTTAGTGAACACTGAAGCTTTCTTT. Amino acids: CASSLVNTEAFF. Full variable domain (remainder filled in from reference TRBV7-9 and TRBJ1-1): DTGVSQNPRHKITKRGQNVTFRCDPISEHNRLYWYRQTLGQGPEFLTYFQNEAQLEKSRLLSDRFSAERPKGSFSTLEIQRTEQGDSAMYLCASSLVNTEAFFGQGTRLTVV.

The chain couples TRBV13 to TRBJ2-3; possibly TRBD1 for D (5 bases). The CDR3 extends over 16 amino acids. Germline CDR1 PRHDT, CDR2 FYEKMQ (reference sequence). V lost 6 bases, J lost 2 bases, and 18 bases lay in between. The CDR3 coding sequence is TGTGCCAGCAGTTCCGACCTCGACAGAGACACAGATACGCAGTATTTT. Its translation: CASSSDLDRDTDTQYF.

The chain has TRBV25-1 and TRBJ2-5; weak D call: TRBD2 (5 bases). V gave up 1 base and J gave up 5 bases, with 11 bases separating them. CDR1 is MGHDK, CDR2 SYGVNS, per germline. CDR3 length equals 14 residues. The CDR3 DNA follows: TGTGCCAGCAGTGAATGGCCTAGCACGGAGACCCAGTACTTC. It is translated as CASSEWPSTETQYF.

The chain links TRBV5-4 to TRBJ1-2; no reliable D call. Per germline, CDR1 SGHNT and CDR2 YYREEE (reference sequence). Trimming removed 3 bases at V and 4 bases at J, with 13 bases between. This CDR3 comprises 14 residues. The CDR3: CASSSDVLGYGYTF. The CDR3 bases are TGTGCCAGCAGCTCGGACGTTTTGGGCTATGGCTACACCTTC. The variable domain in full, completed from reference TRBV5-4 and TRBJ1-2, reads ETGVTQSPTHLIKTRGQQVTLRCSSQSGHNTVSWYQQALGQGPQFIFQYYREEENGRGNFPPRFSGLQFPNYSSELNVNALELDDSALYLCASSSDVLGYGYTFGSGTRLTVV.

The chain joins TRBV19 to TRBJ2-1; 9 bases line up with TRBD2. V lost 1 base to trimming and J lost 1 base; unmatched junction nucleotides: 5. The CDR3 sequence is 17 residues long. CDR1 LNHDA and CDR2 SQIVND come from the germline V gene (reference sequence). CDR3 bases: TGTGCCAGTAGTATAGTGGCGGGAGGGGGGTCCTACAATGAGCAGTTCTTC. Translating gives CASSIVAGGGSYNEQFF.